This T cell receptor (beta chain) stems from a study of beta chain features in type 1 diabetes. This clone showed up just a few times. Isolated RNA was reverse transcribed in full, so expressed TCRB transcripts were sequenced. The method was immunoSEQ multiplex PCR; TCRdb's version includes in-frame clones alone and lacks a portion of them. The repertoire has 310,000 or so clones, around 8% of them found once; the top ten carry less than 0.5%. CDR1 is MDHEN and CDR2 is SYDVKM in the germline V gene. CDR3 size: 16 residues. The V end was cut by 4 bases, the J end by 2 bases, with 16 bases between. The sample comprised central memory CD4+ T cells from blood. The receptor was isolated from a young woman in good health. The gene calls are TRBV28 and TRBJ2-3; a weak D match, TRBD1 (6 bases). The CDR3 here is CASSSRDTGTTDTQYF. The CDR3, as DNA: TGTGCCAGCAGTTCCCGGGACACTGGGACCACAGATACGCAGTATTTT.